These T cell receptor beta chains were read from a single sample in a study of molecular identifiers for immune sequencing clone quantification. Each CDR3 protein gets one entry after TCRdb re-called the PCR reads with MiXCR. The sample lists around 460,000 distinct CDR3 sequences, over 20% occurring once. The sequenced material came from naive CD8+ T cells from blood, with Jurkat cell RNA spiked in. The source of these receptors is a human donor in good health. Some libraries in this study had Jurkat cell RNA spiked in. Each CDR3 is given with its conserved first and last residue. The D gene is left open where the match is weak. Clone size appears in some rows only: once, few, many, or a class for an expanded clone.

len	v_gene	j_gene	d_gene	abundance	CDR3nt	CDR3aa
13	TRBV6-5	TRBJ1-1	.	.	TGTGCCAGCAGTTACTCCAGACAGTATGAAGCTTTCTTT	CASSYSRQYEAFF
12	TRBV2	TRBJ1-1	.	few	TGTGCCAGCAGCACAGGGCCCCCTGAAGCTTTCTTT	CASSTGPPEAFF
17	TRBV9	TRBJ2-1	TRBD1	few	TGTGCCAGCAGCGCAGGCTCAGGGCTTGGGACAGACAATGAGCAGTTCTTC	CASSAGSGLGTDNEQFF
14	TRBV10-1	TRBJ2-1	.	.	TGCGCCAGCAGTGAGACAGTAACCTACAATGAGCAGTTCTTC	CASSETVTYNEQFF
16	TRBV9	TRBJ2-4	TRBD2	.	TGTGCCAGCAGCGTAGGTGCGGGAGTAGCCAAAAACATTCAGTACTTC	CASSVGAGVAKNIQYF
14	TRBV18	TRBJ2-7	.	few	TGTGCCAGCTCACCGGGTCACCTCGGCTCCGAGCAGTACTTC	CASSPGHLGSEQYF
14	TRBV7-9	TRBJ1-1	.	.	TGTGCCAGCAGCACGGGATCCCTGGGCACTGAAGCTTTCTTT	CASSTGSLGTEAFF
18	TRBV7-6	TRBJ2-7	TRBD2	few	TGTGCCAGCAGCTTAGCGGAGTATAGCGGGGGGCTCCGGGGCGAGCAGTACTTC	CASSLAEYSGGLRGEQYF
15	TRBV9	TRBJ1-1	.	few	TGTGCCAGCACCAGAACGCGGGACCCGATCGCTGAAGCTTTCTTT	CASTRTRDPIAEAFF
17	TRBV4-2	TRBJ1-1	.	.	TGTGCCAGCAGCCAAGATAGTGGTGGCAGGCTAGCATCTGAAGCTTTCTTT	CASSQDSGGRLASEAFF
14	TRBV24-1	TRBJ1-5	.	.	TGTGCCACCAGTCCGACAGGAGTTCCTCAGCCCCAGCATTTT	CATSPTGVPQPQHF
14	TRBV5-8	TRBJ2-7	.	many	TGTGCCAGCAGGGTTCCCGGGAACCCCTACGAGCAGTACTTC	CASRVPGNPYEQYF
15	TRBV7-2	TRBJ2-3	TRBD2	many	TGTGCCAGCAGCTTAGGAGCGGGAGGGCCAGATACGCAGTATTTT	CASSLGAGGPDTQYF
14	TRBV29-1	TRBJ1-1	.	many	TGCAGCGTTGAAGCCCTTGGGATAGGTACTGAAGCTTTCTTT	CSVEALGIGTEAFF
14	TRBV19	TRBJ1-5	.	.	TGTGCCAGTAGCCCGGGACACCAATCGGAGCCCCAGCATTTT	CASSPGHQSEPQHF
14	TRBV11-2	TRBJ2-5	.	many	TGTGCCAGCAGCTTCGGTGCTGCCCAAGAGACCCAGTACTTC	CASSFGAAQETQYF
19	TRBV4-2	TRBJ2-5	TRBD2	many	TGTGCCAGCAGCCAAGATCTCTATTTGCCTAGCGGGATCATCGAGACCCAGTACTTC	CASSQDLYLPSGIIETQYF
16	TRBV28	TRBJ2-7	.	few	TGTGCCAGCAGTTCATCTCCCTATGGGACTCCTCACGAGCAGTACTTC	CASSSSPYGTPHEQYF
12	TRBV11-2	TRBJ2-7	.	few	TGTGCCACCAGCGTCCAAAGCTACGAGCAGTACTTC	CATSVQSYEQYF
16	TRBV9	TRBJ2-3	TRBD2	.	TGTGCCAGCAGCGCTAGCGGGGGCCCATCTCTGTTTGCGCAGTATTTT	CASSASGGPSLFAQYF
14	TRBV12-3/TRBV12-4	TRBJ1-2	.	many	TGTGCCAGCAGTTTAACTGGGTCCGCCTATGGCTACACCTTC	CASSLTGSAYGYTF
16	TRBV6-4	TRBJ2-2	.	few	TGTGCCAGCAGTGACACGGGGGGCGAGGTCACCGGGGAGCTGTTTTTT	CASSDTGGEVTGELFF
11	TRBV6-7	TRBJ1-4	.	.	TGTGCCAGCATAACTAATGAAAAACTGTTTTTT	CASITNEKLFF
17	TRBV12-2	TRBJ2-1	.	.	TGTGCAAGTCGCCTAGATTTTCGAGAGAATAGTTACAATGAGCAGTTCTTC	CASRLDFRENSYNEQFF
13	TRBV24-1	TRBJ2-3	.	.	TGTGCCACCAGTGATACTTACACAGATACGCAGTATTTT	CATSDTYTDTQYF
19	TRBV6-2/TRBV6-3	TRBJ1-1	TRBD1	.	TGTGCCAGCAGTTACCTCCCAGGAGACGAACAGGGGATCGACACTGAAGCTTTCTTT	CASSYLPGDEQGIDTEAFF
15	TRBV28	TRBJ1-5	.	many	TGTGCCAGCAGTGTATCCGGGACCGCTAATCAGCCCCAGCATTTT	CASSVSGTANQPQHF
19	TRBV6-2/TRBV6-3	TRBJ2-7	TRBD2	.	TGTGCCAGCAGTTCCCCAAATCCATGGACTAGCGAACTCCACTACGAGCAGTACTTC	CASSSPNPWTSELHYEQYF
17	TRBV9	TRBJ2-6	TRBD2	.	TGTGCCAGCAGCGTACGGCGGGAGGTGTCAGGGGCCAACGTCCTGACTTTC	CASSVRREVSGANVLTF
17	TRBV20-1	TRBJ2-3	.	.	TGCAGTGCTAGATCCCTGAGAGACGGGCCTGAAAGTTGGACGCAGTATTTT	CSARSLRDGPESWTQYF
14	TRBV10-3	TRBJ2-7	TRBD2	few	TGTGCCATCAGTGAACAGCGGGAGGGGTACGAGCAGTACTTC	CAISEQREGYEQYF
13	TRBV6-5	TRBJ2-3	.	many	TGTGCCAGCATCGGCATCGGCACAGATACGCAGTATTTT	CASIGIGTDTQYF
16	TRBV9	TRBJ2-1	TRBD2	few	TGTGCCAGCAGCGTACTTCCTTCGGGGGGTAACGATGAGCAGTTCTTC	CASSVLPSGGNDEQFF
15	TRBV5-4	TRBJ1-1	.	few	TGTGCCAGCAGCTTGGCTGGACCCGTGAACACTGAAGCTTTCTTT	CASSLAGPVNTEAFF
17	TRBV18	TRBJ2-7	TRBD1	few	TGTGCCAGCTCACCAGAGGACAGGGGGCCCCTCTACTACGAGCAGTACTTC	CASSPEDRGPLYYEQYF
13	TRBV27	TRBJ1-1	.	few	TGTGCCAGCAGTTTAAGAGGGCCGCGTGAAGCTTTCTTT	CASSLRGPREAFF
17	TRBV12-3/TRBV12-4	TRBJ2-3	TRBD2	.	TGTGCCAGCAGTTCCATTCCTAGCGGGAATCCCGCAGATACGCAGTATTTT	CASSSIPSGNPADTQYF
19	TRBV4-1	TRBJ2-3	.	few	TGCGCCAGCAGCCACAATGGAGGCTTTAAGGTACCTAGCACAGATACGCAGTATTTT	CASSHNGGFKVPSTDTQYF
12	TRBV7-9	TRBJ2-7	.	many	TGTGCCAGCAGCCCAACAACTTACGAGCAGTACTTC	CASSPTTYEQYF
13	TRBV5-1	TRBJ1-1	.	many	TGCGCCAGCAGCTTGGTTTCCGAGACTGAAGCTTTCTTT	CASSLVSETEAFF
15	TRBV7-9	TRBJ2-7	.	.	TGTGCCAGCAGCTCGCAGTGGGACGCTTCCTACGAGCAGTACTTC	CASSSQWDASYEQYF
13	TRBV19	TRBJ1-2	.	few	TGTGCCAGTAGTATCGCCAGACTATATGGCTACACCTTC	CASSIARLYGYTF
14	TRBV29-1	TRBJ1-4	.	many	TGCAGCGTCCTTCAATCGGCAACTAATGAAAAACTGTTTTTT	CSVLQSATNEKLFF
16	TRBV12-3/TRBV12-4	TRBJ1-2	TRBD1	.	TGTGCCAGCAGCTCTGGCCGCAGGGGGCATGACTATGGCTACACCTTC	CASSSGRRGHDYGYTF
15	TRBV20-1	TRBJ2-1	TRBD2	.	TGCAGTGCTAGCGCGACTAGCGGTCGCTACAATGAGCAGTCCTTC	CSASATSGRYNEQSF
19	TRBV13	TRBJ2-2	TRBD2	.	TGTGCCAGCAGCCGCTCCGCCTTTTCAAGCGGGGAGTACACCGGGGAGCTGTTTTTT	CASSRSAFSSGEYTGELFF
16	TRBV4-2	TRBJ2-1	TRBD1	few	TGTGCCAGCAGCCCCCCGGGACAGGGGTTCCAGAATGAGCAGTTCTTC	CASSPPGQGFQNEQFF
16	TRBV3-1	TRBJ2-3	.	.	TGTGCCAGCAGCCCCACGGGCTCGGCTAGCACAGATACGCAGTATTTT	CASSPTGSASTDTQYF
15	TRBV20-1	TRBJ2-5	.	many	TGCAGTGCTAGAGGTAGAGCGGACCTCCAAGAGACCCAGTACTTC	CSARGRADLQETQYF
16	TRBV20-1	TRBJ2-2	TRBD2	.	TGCAGTGCTAGAGATTTGCGGGAGGGCCTCACCGGGGAGCTGTTTTTT	CSARDLREGLTGELFF
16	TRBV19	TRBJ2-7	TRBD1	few	TGTGCCAGTAGCCCCGACCCCGGGACAGGGTTCCACGAGCAGTACTTC	CASSPDPGTGFHEQYF
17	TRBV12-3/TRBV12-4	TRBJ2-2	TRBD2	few	TGTGCCAGCAGTTCCCGCCTGGCGGGAGCGAACACCGGGGAGCTGTTTTTT	CASSSRLAGANTGELFF
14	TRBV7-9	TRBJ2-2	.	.	TGTGCCAGCAGCTCCTCTTATATGGACGGGGAGCTGTTTTTT	CASSSSYMDGELFF
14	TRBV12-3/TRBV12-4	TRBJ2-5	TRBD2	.	TGTGCCAGCAGCACACCTAGCGGACAAGAGACCCAGTACTTC	CASSTPSGQETQYF
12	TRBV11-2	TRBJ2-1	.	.	TGTGCCAGCAGCTCAAGGGGTGGTGAGCAGTTCTTC	CASSSRGGEQFF